This T cell receptor beta chain was identified during a study of cytomegalovirus exposure and HLA in healthy donors. Findings and caveats of the study: The tendency of first-cohort TCR clusters to co-occur in the 90 to 150 validation repertoires emerged from a later analysis.

Method: immunoSEQ multiplex PCR; TCRdb's copy keeps in-frame clones and lacks some. The sample shows over 60,000 clones, about 95% of them seen only once. Per germline, CDR1 LNHDA and CDR2 SQIVND (reference sequence). V lost 3 bases to trimming and J lost 0 bases, with 8 bases between them. The length of the CDR3 is 14 residues. Of note for this clone: The antigen is undetermined.

The J gene is TRBJ1-1, the V gene TRBV19, with unresolved D. The sequence was obtained from a man between 18 and 29 years old in good health and CMV-seronegative. Sequenced input: PBMCs. CDR3 DNA: TGTGCCAGTAGTATTGACTTCATGAACACTGAAGCTTTCTTT. Translated: CASSIDFMNTEAFF.